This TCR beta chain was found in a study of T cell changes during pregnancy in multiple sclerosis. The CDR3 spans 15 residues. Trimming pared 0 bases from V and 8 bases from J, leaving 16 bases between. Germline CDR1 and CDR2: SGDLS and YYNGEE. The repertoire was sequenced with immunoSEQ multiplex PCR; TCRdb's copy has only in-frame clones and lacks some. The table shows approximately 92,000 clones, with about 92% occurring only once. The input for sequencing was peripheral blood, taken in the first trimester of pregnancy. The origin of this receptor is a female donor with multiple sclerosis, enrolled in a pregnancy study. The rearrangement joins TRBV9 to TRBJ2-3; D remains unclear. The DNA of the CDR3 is TGTGCCAGCAGCGTAGGACCGGCGAATTCGGGTACGCAGTATTTT. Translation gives CASSVGPANSGTQYF.